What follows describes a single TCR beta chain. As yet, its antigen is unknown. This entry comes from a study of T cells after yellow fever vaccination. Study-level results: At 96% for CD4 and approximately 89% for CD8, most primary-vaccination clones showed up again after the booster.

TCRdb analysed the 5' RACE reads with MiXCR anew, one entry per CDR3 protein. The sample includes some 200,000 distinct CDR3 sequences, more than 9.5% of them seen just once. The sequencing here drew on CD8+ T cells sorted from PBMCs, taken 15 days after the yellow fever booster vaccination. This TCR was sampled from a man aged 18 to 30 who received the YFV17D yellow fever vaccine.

DNA of the CDR3: TGTGCCAGCAGCTGGGGGGGGTCCTACAATGAGCAGTTCTTC. Its protein product is CASSWGGSYNEQFF. This chain connects TRBV7-3 to TRBJ2-1; the match to TRBD2 covers 7 bases. Losses at the gene ends were 4 bases for V and 1 base for J; bases not matched to a gene: 1. CDR3 length: 14 amino acids. Germline lookup yields CDR1 SGHTA and CDR2 FQGTGA. Full variable domain (outside the CDR3, taken from reference TRBV7-3 and TRBJ2-1): GAGVSQTPSNKVTEKGKYVELRCDPISGHTALYWYRQSLGQGPEFLIYFQGTGAADDSGLPNDRFFAVRPEGSVSTLKIQRTERGDSAVYLCASSWGGSYNEQFFGPGTRLTVL.